A selection of T cell receptor beta chains follows, all from one sample in a study of cytomegalovirus exposure and HLA in healthy donors. Using immunoSEQ multiplex PCR, the repertoire was profiled, and TCRdb retains in-frame clones only, with some absent. The table lists some 180,000 clones, around 75% of them singletons, with about 2.6% in the top ten. Sequences were obtained from PBMCs. The receptors shown here come from a female donor in good health and CMV-seronegative. Each CDR3 is given without its conserved first and last residue.

cdr3_aa: ASSYTNTNTEAF; j_call: TRBJ1-1; v_call: TRBV6-5
cdr3_aa: ASSLGTQETQY; j_call: TRBJ2-5; v_call: TRBV7-3
cdr3_aa: ASSLRALNEKLF; j_call: TRBJ1-4; v_call: TRBV6-5
cdr3_aa: AWSPRWTDKAKNIQY; j_call: TRBJ2-4; v_call: TRBV30
cdr3_aa: ASRAGTGGWGTEAF; j_call: TRBJ1-1; v_call: TRBV7-8
cdr3_aa: ASSEWFSGNTIY; j_call: TRBJ1-3; v_call: TRBV5-6
cdr3_aa: SVAWVSGLRGTEAF; j_call: TRBJ1-1; v_call: TRBV29-1
cdr3_aa: ASSVRTSGGSDGQY; j_call: TRBJ2-7; v_call: TRBV6-1
cdr3_aa: ASSERDSPHTEAF; j_call: TRBJ1-1; v_call: TRBV6-1
cdr3_aa: ASSPEGVTDTQY; j_call: TRBJ2-3; v_call: TRBV7-9
cdr3_aa: ASSYSQSYEQY; j_call: .; v_call: TRBV6-5
cdr3_aa: ASSTGQSSYNEQF; j_call: TRBJ2-1; v_call: TRBV9
cdr3_aa: ASSPGQGFHEQY; j_call: .; v_call: TRBV7-9
cdr3_aa: ASSPIRTGGSEQY; j_call: TRBJ2-7; v_call: TRBV18
cdr3_aa: ASKADLSSYEQY; j_call: TRBJ2-7; v_call: TRBV2
cdr3_aa: ASSQEAGADGELF; j_call: TRBJ2-2; v_call: TRBV4-1
cdr3_aa: ASSLEGIIGYT; j_call: TRBJ1-2; v_call: TRBV7-9
cdr3_aa: ASSAGRGLVIDEQY; j_call: TRBJ2-7; v_call: TRBV9
cdr3_aa: ASSLAPGLATDTQY; j_call: TRBJ2-3; v_call: TRBV7-9
cdr3_aa: ATVSYEQY; j_call: TRBJ2-7; v_call: TRBV28
cdr3_aa: APTRDRDGYT; j_call: TRBJ1-2; v_call: TRBV2
cdr3_aa: SVDVPTGWVQY; j_call: TRBJ2-3; v_call: TRBV29-1
cdr3_aa: ASSSDSRSGNTIY; j_call: TRBJ1-3; v_call: TRBV6-5
cdr3_aa: ASSLGQGGADTQY; j_call: TRBJ2-3; v_call: TRBV5-1
cdr3_aa: ASSREGTGNQPQH; j_call: TRBJ1-5; v_call: TRBV2
cdr3_aa: ASSLFPQGSAKNIQY; j_call: TRBJ2-4; v_call: TRBV7-2
cdr3_aa: ASSLIAGGSKTQY; j_call: TRBJ2-5; v_call: TRBV7-9
cdr3_aa: ASRQDSYNEQF; j_call: TRBJ2-1; v_call: TRBV27
cdr3_aa: ASSKNTGVSYEQY; j_call: TRBJ2-7; v_call: TRBV21-1
cdr3_aa: ASELPGQGGNIQY; j_call: TRBJ2-4; v_call: TRBV6-6
cdr3_aa: ASSPGGRGEAF; j_call: TRBJ1-1; v_call: TRBV18
cdr3_aa: SVVGEGNYGYT; j_call: TRBJ1-2; v_call: TRBV29-1
cdr3_aa: ASSDSPDSSVYGYT; j_call: TRBJ1-2; v_call: TRBV6-4
cdr3_aa: ASGLQGARTEAF; j_call: TRBJ1-1; v_call: TRBV6-6
cdr3_aa: ASSSRQGARVAEKLF; j_call: TRBJ1-4; v_call: TRBV5-6
cdr3_aa: ASTPGLSYEQY; j_call: TRBJ2-7; v_call: TRBV7-2
cdr3_aa: ASSATSGGGSGNTIY; j_call: TRBJ1-3; v_call: TRBV5-1
cdr3_aa: ASRSPLRHGYT; j_call: TRBJ1-2; v_call: TRBV27
cdr3_aa: ASSCWHYFDYGYT; j_call: TRBJ1-2; v_call: TRBV11-3
cdr3_aa: ASSPRFRGRTSGANVLT; j_call: TRBJ2-6; v_call: TRBV7-8
cdr3_aa: SVDLSGGRNEQF; j_call: TRBJ2-1; v_call: TRBV29-1
cdr3_aa: AWNRRGTGELF; j_call: TRBJ2-2; v_call: TRBV30
cdr3_aa: ASSLEAGVGEQY; j_call: TRBJ2-7; v_call: TRBV7-9
cdr3_aa: ASEQERTEAF; j_call: TRBJ1-1; v_call: TRBV7-9
cdr3_aa: ASRRDLAKNIQY; j_call: TRBJ2-4; v_call: TRBV6-1
cdr3_aa: ATSREGTRNEQF; j_call: TRBJ2-1; v_call: TRBV15
cdr3_aa: ASSPLAGNTDTQY; j_call: TRBJ2-3; v_call: TRBV5-6
cdr3_aa: AIRKTGANQPQH; j_call: TRBJ1-5; v_call: TRBV10-3
cdr3_aa: ASIRDNEQF; j_call: TRBJ2-1; v_call: TRBV28
cdr3_aa: SASEQETQY; j_call: TRBJ2-5; v_call: TRBV20-1
cdr3_aa: ASRPGQVDYEQY; j_call: TRBJ2-7; v_call: TRBV27
cdr3_aa: ASSYRTGTAQY; j_call: TRBJ2-3; v_call: TRBV7-8
cdr3_aa: ASSLGQGTRNEQF; j_call: TRBJ2-1; v_call: TRBV5-1
cdr3_aa: ASSQAGGGNEQF; j_call: TRBJ2-1; v_call: TRBV4-1
cdr3_aa: ASSLGGGYAF; j_call: TRBJ1-1; v_call: TRBV7-2
cdr3_aa: ASSPTGVLNQETQY; j_call: TRBJ2-5; v_call: TRBV11-3
cdr3_aa: SSSPGGNTEAF; j_call: TRBJ1-1; v_call: TRBV7-9